The 29 T cell receptor beta chains in this list originate from one sample, sequenced in a study of T-cell memory formation after mild COVID-19. TCRdb redid the calling of the 5' RACE reads with MiXCR, one entry per CDR3 protein. The repertoire consists of under 90,000 distinct CDR3 sequences, with more than 11% occurring once and the leading ten covering 31%. The sequenced sample was PBMCs or a T cell subset sorted from them (not recorded which). These receptors originate from an adult woman who had mild COVID-19 (a few samples of this study predate the infection). Cell type and time point are not known.

CDR3 sequence: CASSLELDEQFF. CDR3 bases: TGTGCCAGCAGTTTGGAGCTCGATGAGCAGTTCTTC. The chain employs TRBV12-3 or TRBV12-4 and TRBJ2-1; D is unclear. V was clipped by 3 bases and J by 8 bases, with 8 bases between them. This CDR3 contains 12 residues.

The rearrangement uses TRBV12-3 or TRBV12-4 and TRBJ1-2, with 11 bases that match TRBD1. With V trimmed by 4 bases and J by 6 bases, 7 bases remained unmatched. The CDR3 has 15 amino acids. DNA for the CDR3: TGTGCCAGCAGTTCCGTAGGACAGGGGGCTGATGGCTACACCTTC. As protein: CASSSVGQGADGYTF.

The chain has TRBV5-1 and TRBJ2-7; 9 bases match TRBD1. Losses at the gene ends were 4 bases for V and 2 bases for J; bases not matched to a gene: 4. Germline assignment: CDR1 SGHRS and CDR2 YFSETQ. The CDR3 is 14 residues long. CDR3 sequence (DNA): TGCGCCAGCAGCCACAGGGACAGGGCCTACGAGCAGTACTTC. This gives the protein CASSHRDRAYEQYF.

The V gene is TRBV12-3 or TRBV12-4, the J gene TRBJ2-5; TRBD1 matches 7 bases. The ends lost 3 bases at V and 2 bases at J; junction bases unmatched: 3. The CDR3 has 14 residues. The CDR3, as DNA: TGTGCCAGCAGTTTGGACAGGAGACAAGAGACCCAGTACTTC. It encodes CASSLDRRQETQYF.

The chain is built from TRBV7-9 and TRBJ2-3; TRBD2 matches 9 bases. The germline gives CDR1 SEHNR, CDR2 FQNEAQ (reference sequence). Trimming removed 5 bases from V and 6 bases from J; junction bases left unmatched: 0. The CDR3 has 12 residues. The DNA for the CDR3 is TGTGCCAGCAGCGGACTAGCGGATACGCAGTATTTT. Amino acids: CASSGLADTQYF.

This clonotype was recorded many times. This rearrangement joins TRBV4-1 to TRBJ2-7; the D gene is possibly TRBD1 (6 bases). Germline V gene sequence: CDR1 MGHRA, CDR2 YSYEKL. V shed 0 bases and J shed 2 bases, with 8 bases lying between them. This CDR3 is built from 14 residues. CDR3 amino acids: CASSQEDSPYEQYF. CDR3 nucleotides: TGCGCCAGCAGCCAAGAGGACAGCCCCTACGAGCAGTACTTC.

This chain connects TRBV29-1 to TRBJ2-1; 13 positions match TRBD2. This CDR3 comprises 16 residues. Germline-derived CDR1 and CDR2 are SQVTM and ANQGSEA. V was clipped by 3 bases and J by 9 bases; unmatched bases: 11. CDR3 residues: CSVELRGLAGLGEQFF. The CDR3 nucleotides are TGCAGCGTTGAGTTGCGGGGACTAGCGGGACTAGGTGAGCAGTTCTTC.

This clonotype was picked up a small number of times. V gene TRBV7-9 combines with J gene TRBJ1-2, with 8 bases that match TRBD1. V was clipped by 5 bases and J by 3 bases; unmatched bases: 5. CDR1 and CDR2 from the germline V gene are SEHNR and FQNEAQ (reference sequence). The CDR3 consists of 14 residues. The CDR3 sequence: CASSGTTGDYGYTF. CDR3 in DNA: TGTGCCAGCAGCGGGACGACAGGGGACTATGGCTACACCTTC. Full variable domain (rest looked up from reference TRBV7-9 and TRBJ1-2): DTGVSQNPRHKITKRGQNVTFRCDPISEHNRLYWYRQTLGQGPEFLTYFQNEAQLEKSRLLSDRFSAERPKGSFSTLEIQRTEQGDSAMYLCASSGTTGDYGYTFGSGTRLTVV.

The CDR3 here is CASSAETSGSNEQFF. The CDR3 bases are TGTGCCAGCAGTGCGGAGACTAGCGGGAGCAATGAGCAGTTCTTC. The V gene is TRBV2, the J gene TRBJ2-1, with 12 bases identical to TRBD2. The germline CDR1 and CDR2 sequences are SNHLY and FYNNEI. This CDR3 is 15 amino acids long. Trimming at V came to 4 bases and at J to 6 bases, leaving 4 bases not matched to a gene.

This clonotype was detected ten times or more. This chain links TRBV24-1 with TRBJ2-2, with TRBD2 identical over 8 bases. J was trimmed by 4 bases and V by 0 bases; bases with no gene match: 9. The CDR3 sequence is 18 residues long. The germline gives CDR1 KGHDR, CDR2 SFDVKD. Written as DNA, the CDR3 is TGTGCCACCAGTGATTTGCGGTCAGCGGGAGTAGGCACCGGGGAGCTGTTTTTT. Residues: CATSDLRSAGVGTGELFF.

V and J are TRBV20-1 and TRBJ2-5; no clear D gene. Germline V gene lookup returns CDR1 DFQATT and CDR2 SNEGSKA (reference sequence). The CDR3 contains 14 residues. V was trimmed by 3 bases and J by 5 bases, leaving 16 bases between them. Here the CDR3 reads CSASMLVLSETQYF. CDR3 DNA sequence: TGCAGTGCTAGTATGCTAGTCTTGTCGGAGACCCAGTACTTC.

The chain is built from TRBV29-1 and TRBJ2-3; 14 nucleotides align to TRBD2. Germline CDR1 and CDR2: SQVTM and ANQGSEA. The CDR3 totals 15 residues. V shed 5 bases and J 5 bases; nucleotides not matched to a gene: 6. The CDR3 bases are TGCAGCGTTCTGGGACTAGCGGGAGCATTAGATACGCAGTATTTT. The encoded protein is CSVLGLAGALDTQYF.

V is TRBV30 and J is TRBJ2-3, with D perhaps given as TRBD1 or TRBD2 (5 bases each). The germline V and J ends were trimmed by 0 bases and 4 bases, with 8 bases remaining between them. The germline CDR1 and CDR2 sequences are GTSNPN and SVGIG (reference sequence). The length of the CDR3 is 13 residues. CDR3 in amino acids: CAWSVGVADTQYF. CDR3 bases: TGTGCCTGGAGTGTGGGGGTAGCAGATACGCAGTATTTT.

The V call is TRBV12-3 or TRBV12-4, the J call TRBJ2-7; D gene uncertain. CDR3 length: 13 residues. Trimming left V 0 bases short and J 3 bases short, with 6 bases between. DNA for the CDR3: TGTGCCAGCAGTTTAGCACAAGACTACGAGCAGTACTTC. Its protein is CASSLAQDYEQYF.

This clonotype was counted a few times. The chain uses TRBV7-3 and TRBJ2-1; 8 bases are shared with TRBD1. CDR1 and CDR2 (germline): SGHTA, FQGTGA. Germline trimming cut 5 bases from V and 2 bases from J; bases unmatched to any gene: 8. This CDR3 contains 16 residues. CDR3 in amino acids: CASSPWGQETYNEQFF. CDR3 nucleotide sequence: TGTGCCAGCAGCCCATGGGGACAGGAGACCTACAATGAGCAGTTCTTC.

This clonotype appeared a few times. This chain connects TRBV4-1 to TRBJ2-3; D perhaps matches TRBD1 (6 bases). V was trimmed by 1 base and J by 0 bases, leaving 11 bases between them. Germline CDR1 MGHRA, CDR2 YSYEKL. The CDR3 is 16 residues long. CDR3 in DNA: TGCGCCAGCAGCCAAGGGCTGGGGGCCAGCACAGATACGCAGTATTTT. Translation gives CASSQGLGASTDTQYF.

This clonotype was seen a few times. The rearrangement links TRBV19 to TRBJ1-1; tentatively, D is TRBD1 (6 bases). Trimming cost V 3 bases and J 5 bases, with 13 bases left between them. Germline lookup yields CDR1 LNHDA and CDR2 SQIVND (reference sequence). The CDR3 has 14 residues. CDR3 coding DNA: TGTGCCAGTAGTATCCACAGGGTATCAACTGAAGCTTTCTTT. Its translation is CASSIHRVSTEAFF.

This clonotype appeared a few times. This sequence joins TRBV7-6 and TRBJ2-5; 10 bases are shared with TRBD2. Germline V gene data show CDR1 as SGHVS and CDR2 as FNYEAQ. The CDR3 loop spans 16 amino acids. The junction had 6 bases not matched to a gene; V was cut back by 5 bases and J by 0 bases. The CDR3 nucleotides are TGTGCCAGCAGCCTTTGGACTAGCGGAAACCAAGAGACCCAGTACTTC. Its protein is CASSLWTSGNQETQYF.

The rearrangement links TRBV7-9 to TRBJ1-1, with 7 bases identical to TRBD1. Germline V gene lookup returns CDR1 SEHNR and CDR2 FQNEAQ (reference sequence). The CDR3 totals 15 residues. Trimming took 5 bases from V and 3 from J; bases not matched to a gene: 9. CDR3 DNA: TGTGCCAGCAGCCTTTTCCTAGACAGGGACACTGAAGCTTTCTTT. Its translation: CASSLFLDRDTEAFF. The complete variable domain, with remaining parts taken from reference TRBV7-9 and TRBJ1-1, reads DTGVSQNPRHKITKRGQNVTFRCDPISEHNRLYWYRQTLGQGPEFLTYFQNEAQLEKSRLLSDRFSAERPKGSFSTLEIQRTEQGDSAMYLCASSLFLDRDTEAFFGQGTRLTVV.

This clonotype was seen a handful of times. The chain couples TRBV29-1 to TRBJ2-7; TRBD1 aligns across 9 bases. Germline assignment: CDR1 SQVTM and CDR2 ANQGSEA. This CDR3 has 12 residues. The V and J ends lost 6 bases and 5 bases, in that order; junction bases with no gene match: 5. CDR3 coding DNA: TGCAGCGTACCGGGACAGGGCGACGAGCAGTACTTC. Protein: CSVPGQGDEQYF.

The V gene is TRBV20-1, the J gene TRBJ1-3; D remains ambiguous. CDR3 length equals 12 residues. Germline lookup yields CDR1 DFQATT and CDR2 SNEGSKA (reference sequence). V shed 3 bases and J shed 8 bases, with 11 bases lying between them. The chain's CDR3 is CSASGQEDTIYF. The CDR3 coding sequence is TGCAGTGCTAGTGGTCAGGAGGACACCATATATTTT.

This clonotype was observed a handful of times. The rearrangement uses TRBV12-3 or TRBV12-4 and TRBJ2-3; no definite D call. CDR3 length: 16 residues. The ends were cut back, 0 bases at V and 2 bases at J, with 12 bases in the middle. The CDR3 DNA sequence: TGTGCCAGCAGTTTAGCGCTTGGCGGCACCACAGATACGCAGTATTTT. Amino acids: CASSLALGGTTDTQYF.

The gene calls are TRBV25-1 and TRBJ2-7, with D maybe TRBD1 (5 bases). Germline V gives CDR1 MGHDK, CDR2 SYGVNS. The CDR3 covers 14 residues. V dropped 4 bases and J dropped 5 bases, with 15 bases sitting between them. The CDR3 DNA reads as TGTGCCAGCAGTGGGGGTGCAGGGAAGGACGAGCAGTACTTC. Its translation is CASSGGAGKDEQYF.

In this sample, this clonotype turned up a few times. V gene TRBV7-2 combines with J gene TRBJ2-5; maybe TRBD2 (5 bases). Trimming removed 1 base from V and 4 bases from J, with 13 bases in between. The CDR3 totals 15 residues. The V gene's germline CDR1 is SGHTA and CDR2 FQGNSA. CDR3 region: CASSLVPARVETQYF. The CDR3 DNA reads TGTGCCAGCAGCTTAGTCCCCGCGCGGGTAGAGACCCAGTACTTC.

This clonotype has a handful of counts. The chain has TRBV7-6 and TRBJ2-7, with D unclear. The CDR3 is 12 amino acids. Germline lookup yields CDR1 SGHVS and CDR2 FNYEAQ. V dropped 5 bases and J dropped 4 bases, with 9 bases sitting between them. Here the CDR3 reads CASSPASYEQYF. The CDR3 DNA reads as TGTGCCAGCAGCCCTGCGAGTTACGAGCAGTACTTC.

In its sample, this clonotype was seen a few times. The chain employs TRBV27 and TRBJ2-7; D remains ambiguous. Trimming stripped 5 bases from V and 5 bases from J, with 16 bases between. This CDR3 is built from 14 residues. Germline V gene sequence: CDR1 MNHEY, CDR2 SMNVEV (reference sequence). This chain's CDR3 is CASSIRTAANEQYF. CDR3 in DNA: TGTGCCAGCAGTATTAGGACCGCCGCCAACGAGCAGTACTTC.

The genes are TRBV6-6 and TRBJ1-5, with D hard to call. Germline CDR1 MNHNY, CDR2 SVGAGI (reference sequence). V was cut by 5 bases and J by 11 bases, with 13 bases left in between. This CDR3 contains 12 residues. CDR3: CASSPPGGAQHF. The CDR3 region has the DNA TGTGCCAGCAGTCCCCCAGGCGGGGCCCAGCATTTT.

This rearrangement joins TRBV7-9 to TRBJ2-3; TRBD2 might be the D (6 bases). V lost 6 bases to trimming and J lost 2 bases, with 18 bases between them. CDR1 SEHNR and CDR2 FQNEAQ come from the germline V gene (reference sequence). The CDR3 has 16 residues. CDR3 sequence reads: CASRSLTGATTDTQYF. The CDR3 region has the DNA TGTGCCAGCAGGTCGCTGACGGGAGCGACCACAGATACGCAGTATTTT.

J is TRBJ2-1 and V is TRBV5-1; 9 nucleotides agree with TRBD1. V shed 4 bases and J 3 bases; nucleotides not matched to a gene: 5. The CDR3 runs 15 residues. CDR1 SGHRS and CDR2 YFSETQ come from the germline V gene. In DNA, the CDR3 is TGCGCCAGCAGCCAGGGACAGGGAATCTACAATGAGCAGTTCTTC. Its protein is CASSQGQGIYNEQFF. Using reference TRBV5-1 and TRBJ2-1 for the parts outside the CDR3, the full variable domain is KAGVTQTPRYLIKTRGQQVTLSCSPISGHRSVSWYQQTPGQGLQFLFEYFSETQRNKGNFPGRFSGRQFSNSRSEMNVSTLELGDSALYLCASSQGQGIYNEQFFGPGTRLTVL.